This T cell receptor beta chain was captured by sequencing in a study of blood T cell repertoires in COVID-19. Study details: Samples representing acute and convalescent COVID-19 were sourced from the United States, Italy and Spain.

Enrolled through a virtual design, the participants were between roughly 18 and 90 years of age and came from 24 US areas. Clinical histories supplied by participants themselves formed the basis of cohort assignment. In the original processing: Researchers report that nucleated cell counts were estimated from reference gene primer amplification. TCRdb keeps only in-frame clones here, not all; method: immunoSEQ multiplex PCR. Clone size and V and J calls were adopted from that table, with D and trimming inferred from the DNA. In the table there are about 170,000 clones, roughly 84% of which are singletons. With 0 bases removed from V and 2 bases from J, the gap between germline ends came to 8 bases. The germline V gene has CDR1 LNHDA and CDR2 SQIVND (reference sequence). CDR3 size: 14 residues.

The sequenced material came from PBMCs or T cells enriched from blood (not recorded which). The TCR comes from a human donor with acute COVID-19. The donor label of this sample is uncertain. The V call is TRBV19, the J call TRBJ2-7; D gene uncertain. In DNA form, the CDR3 reads TGTGCCAGTAGTATAGACAGGATTACCTACGAGCAGTACTTC. Amino acids: CASSIDRITYEQYF.